The present T cell receptor (beta chain) was sequenced within a study of beta chain features in type 1 diabetes. Study information: Patients did not differ from healthy donors in age, gender or cell yield. Across all samples, around 98 million sorted cells were examined.

As every portion of the isolated RNA was reverse transcribed, the sequencing read expressed TCRB transcripts. Assay used: immunoSEQ multiplex PCR; TCRdb lists only in-frame clones, some missing. The sample shows 300,000 to 350,000 clones, roughly 14% of them seen only once. The CDR3 runs to 12 residues. CDR1 is SGHTS and CDR2 is YDEGEE in the germline V gene. The germline V and J ends were trimmed by 4 bases and 7 bases, with 10 bases remaining between them. This clone has a handful of counts. Its specificity is unknown. General study results and limits: There was a moderate but significant shortening of TCRB CDR3s in all four CD4+ subsets of Type 1 diabetes patients. For patients and controls alike, PCR might favor shorter templates to the same degree.

Without exception, sorted populations had purity beyond 98%. The sequence derives from a woman between 18 and 29 years old with type 1 diabetes. The chain uses TRBV5-8 and TRBJ2-3, with a possible D match to TRBD2 (6 bases). Sequencing was carried out using naive CD4+ T cells from blood. In DNA form, the CDR3 reads TGTGCCAGCAGCACGGGACTCCATACGCAGTATTTT. Translation gives CASSTGLHTQYF.